This TCR beta chain is from a study of blood T cell repertoires in COVID-19. Study in general: From the United States, Italy and Spain came samples of acute and convalescent COVID-19. T cells, B-cell-depleted T cells, or PBMCs provided the cDNA or gDNA that served as material.

The trim removed 8 bases at V and 4 bases at J, leaving 8 bases unmatched. Germline-derived CDR1 and CDR2 are LNHDA and SQIVND (reference sequence). The CDR3 has 14 amino acids. As processed by the authors: The assay estimated nucleated cells by amplifying reference gene primers. This table comes from immunoSEQ multiplex PCR, and its TCRdb copy is limited to in-frame clones, with some not included. The V and J calls and clone size come from that table; D and trimming were worked out from the DNA. Among over 130,000 clones, 65% to 85% were seen once, and the ten largest hold 8.5% to 9%. Sequenced sample: peripheral blood. The gene calls are TRBV19 and TRBJ2-3; 8 bases map to TRBD1. The sequence was obtained from a man under 40 with COVID-19, enrolled during active disease. The CDR3: CASSPGGGSDTQYF. CDR3 nucleotide sequence: TGTGCCAGTTCCCCAGGGGGCGGGTCAGATACGCAGTATTTT.